One sample yielded the 17 T cell receptor beta chains listed below, sequenced in a study of T cell responses to AZD1222 COVID-19 vaccine. Libraries were prepared by immunoSEQ multiplex PCR; TCRdb keeps only in-frame clonotypes and omits some of them. The repertoire holds about 150,000 clones, with just over 90% as singletons. This specimen consisted of peripheral blood, obtained on day 0 of AZD1222 vaccination. The receptors stem from an adult in good health.

As for this clone: This sample includes further DNA sequences coding for the same CDR3. The chain recombines TRBV7-9 with TRBJ1-6; D gene ambiguous. The CDR3 is made up of 15 amino acids. V was pared by 1 base and J by 0 bases, with 4 bases between. Per the germline V gene, CDR1 is SEHNR and CDR2 is FQNEAQ (reference sequence). CDR3 residues: CASSLGSSYNSPLHF. In nucleotides, the CDR3 is TGTGCCAGCAGCTTAGGGAGCTCCTATAATTCACCCCTCCACTTT.

The V call is TRBV11-3, the J call TRBJ2-2, with unresolved D. Trimming removed 5 bases from V and 1 base from J, with 11 bases in between. The CDR3 runs to 15 residues. Germline V gene lookup returns CDR1 SGHNT and CDR2 YENEEA. The CDR3 here is CASSPTRQNTGELFF. Written as DNA, the CDR3 is TGTGCCAGCAGCCCCACCCGACAGAACACCGGGGAGCTGTTTTTT.

This rearrangement joins TRBV5-8 to TRBJ1-5; the match to TRBD1 covers 9 bases. The germline CDR1 and CDR2 sequences are SGHTS and YDEGEE. With 2 bases clipped from V and 6 bases from J, the junction kept 6 bases outside the gene matches. The CDR3 has 15 amino acids. The CDR3 protein is CASSFSQGARQPQHF. The DNA for the CDR3 is TGTGCCAGCAGCTTTTCACAGGGGGCGCGTCAGCCCCAGCATTTT.

The genes are TRBV24-1 and TRBJ2-5; 7 nucleotides align to TRBD2. V was pared by 3 bases and J by 5 bases, with 5 bases of the junction left unmatched. This CDR3 has 14 amino acids. Germline V gene data show CDR1 as KGHDR and CDR2 as SFDVKD. DNA for the CDR3: TGTGCCACCAGTGATCGGACTAGTGGGGAGACCCAGTACTTC. This gives the protein CATSDRTSGETQYF.

The V and J genes are TRBV29-1 and TRBJ1-2; 9 bases align to TRBD1. Germline V lookup: CDR1 SQVTM, CDR2 ANQGSEA. CDR3 length: 13 residues. The junction had 9 bases not matched to a gene; V was cut back by 7 bases and J by 6 bases. CDR3 loop: CSGETGGGDGYTF. The CDR3 coding sequence is TGCAGCGGGGAGACAGGGGGAGGTGATGGCTACACCTTC.

The chain joins TRBV19 to TRBJ1-5; 7 positions match TRBD1. This CDR3 spans 17 amino acids. V shed 3 bases, J shed 5 bases, and the junction held 13 bases outside the gene matches. Germline lookup yields CDR1 LNHDA and CDR2 SQIVND (reference sequence). The CDR3 protein is CASSITVTGMGYQPQHF. The CDR3 coding sequence is TGTGCCAGTAGTATCACGGTGACAGGGATGGGCTATCAGCCCCAGCATTTT.

The chain joins TRBV7-3 to TRBJ2-2; 8 nucleotides line up with TRBD1. Germline V gene sequence: CDR1 SGHTA, CDR2 FQGTGA. The V and J ends lost 2 bases and 7 bases, in that order; junction bases with no gene match: 9. The CDR3 covers 16 residues. The CDR3 loop is CASSLPGQGANGELFF. For the CDR3, the DNA is TGTGCCAGCAGCTTACCCGGTCAGGGGGCGAACGGGGAGCTGTTTTTT.

This sequence joins TRBV19 and TRBJ2-7, with 11 nucleotides matching TRBD1. Germline trimming cut 6 bases from V and 2 bases from J; bases unmatched to any gene: 6. The germline V gene encodes CDR1 LNHDA and CDR2 SQIVND (reference sequence). This CDR3 contains 15 residues. CDR3 region: CASRDGTGGAYEQYF. DNA for the CDR3: TGTGCCAGTAGAGACGGGACAGGGGGAGCCTACGAGCAGTACTTC.

The chain uses TRBV9 and TRBJ1-5; D is ambiguous. This CDR3 has 14 amino acids. CDR1 and CDR2 (germline): SGDLS, YYNGEE. With 3 bases removed from V and 3 bases from J, the gap between germline ends came to 10 bases. CDR3 sequence (DNA): TGTGCCAGCAGCGAACGGGATTCCAATCAGCCCCAGCATTTT. Its translation is CASSERDSNQPQHF.

This chain uses TRBV7-8 with TRBJ1-4, with D maybe TRBD1 (6 bases). The CDR3 loop spans 16 amino acids. V lost 0 bases and J lost 4, with 12 bases in between. The germline CDR1 and CDR2 sequences are SGHVS and FQNEAQ. CDR3 in DNA: TGTGCCAGCAGCTTAGCGCGGGGGGCCCTTAATGAAAAACTGTTTTTT. This gives the protein CASSLARGALNEKLFF.

The V and J genes are TRBV5-6 and TRBJ2-1; D gene uncertain. Germline CDR1 reads SGHDT; CDR2 reads YYEEEE. The CDR3 is 12 residues long. Trimming stripped 6 bases from V and 10 bases from J, with 14 bases between. The CDR3 bases are TGTGCCAGCACTAAGGGCAACGGGGAGCAGTTCTTC. Protein product: CASTKGNGEQFF.

The genes are TRBV5-1 and TRBJ1-6; D gene ambiguous. This CDR3 has 13 amino acids. Looked up from germline, CDR1 is SGHRS and CDR2 is YFSETQ. The V end was cut by 3 bases, the J end by 8 bases, with 9 bases between. The CDR3 DNA sequence: TGCGCCAGCAGCTGGGGTGGGGATTCACCCCTCCACTTT. Its translation is CASSWGGDSPLHF.

The table lists this clone with a count of one. V is TRBV15 and J is TRBJ1-5, with D possibly matching TRBD1 (5 bases). Trimming left V 5 bases short and J 0 bases short, with 17 bases between. This CDR3 has 17 amino acids. Germline CDR1 is LNHNV and CDR2 is YYDKDF (reference sequence). DNA of the CDR3: TGTGCCACCAGCGCAGAATGGGGGGAGCTTAGCAATCAGCCCCAGCATTTT. Protein: CATSAEWGELSNQPQHF.

This clone has just one count. This chain links TRBV11-3 with TRBJ2-1; 7 bases match TRBD2. The junction had 6 bases not matched to a gene; V was cut back by 3 bases and J by 4 bases. CDR3 length equals 15 residues. Germline CDR1 and CDR2: SGHNT and YENEEA. CDR3 residues: CASSLLAATYNEQFF. Written as DNA, the CDR3 is TGTGCCAGCAGCTTGCTAGCGGCTACTTACAATGAGCAGTTCTTC.

DNA for the CDR3: TGTGCCAGCAGCGGCAACAGGGGTTTGCGTTCACCCCTCCACTTT. Protein: CASSGNRGLRSPLHF. The chain has TRBV5-4 and TRBJ1-6; 7 bases match TRBD1. Germline values: CDR1 SGHNT, CDR2 YYREEE (reference sequence). V dropped 4 bases and J dropped 9; count of bases not matched to a gene: 10. The CDR3 totals 15 residues.

V and J are TRBV25-1 and TRBJ2-4, with D perhaps given as TRBD1 or TRBD2 (6 bases each). The V gene lost 8 bases and the J gene lost 3 bases, with 17 bases spanning the gap. Looked up from germline, CDR1 is MGHDK and CDR2 is SYGVNS. The CDR3 covers 15 residues. CDR3 protein: CASGGGSRGKNIQYF. Written as DNA, the CDR3 is TGTGCCAGCGGAGGGGGGTCGAGGGGCAAAAACATTCAGTACTTC.

The chain employs TRBV28 and TRBJ1-2; maybe TRBD1 (5 bases). CDR1 MDHEN and CDR2 SYDVKM come from the germline V gene. This CDR3 spans 14 amino acids. Deletions cut 6 bases from V and 3 bases from J, with 14 bases between. The CDR3 loop reads CASSGANWDYGYTF. As DNA, the CDR3 is TGTGCCAGCAGCGGGGCAAACTGGGACTATGGCTACACCTTC.